The entry below describes one TCR beta chain. The method was immunoSEQ multiplex PCR; TCRdb's version includes in-frame clones alone and lacks a portion of them. The sample has roughly 80,000 clones; 85% to 90% are singletons. Germline lookup yields CDR1 GTSNPN and CDR2 SVGIG (reference sequence). The J segment lost 2 bases and the V segment lost 0 bases, leaving 7 bases of the junction unmatched. The CDR3 is 17 amino acids. These data are taken from a study of T cell responses to AZD1222 COVID-19 vaccine. The TCR was taken from an adult in good health. This material consisted of peripheral blood, taken on day 0 of MenACWY control vaccination. This chain links TRBV30 with TRBJ2-3; 11 nucleotides match TRBD2. The CDR3 region is CAWSVLGLAGFTDTQYF. The CDR3 DNA sequence: TGTGCCTGGAGTGTACTAGGACTAGCGGGCTTCACAGATACGCAGTATTTT.